This entry is about one TCR beta chain. What it binds is unknown. 5'RACE template switching generated TCR cDNA, adding a universal primer site and UMIs. TCRdb reprocessed the 5' RACE reads via MiXCR and lists one record per CDR3 protein. The data contain approximately 550,000 distinct CDR3 sequences, 15% to 20% of them singletons. CDR3 length equals 14 residues. The germline V and J ends were trimmed by 1 base and 2 bases, with 9 bases remaining between them. In germline, CDR1 is SGHTA, CDR2 FQGNSA. This record belongs to a study of T cells after yellow fever vaccination. About the study: Any fraction with a low cell number was prepared using SMART-Seq v4 Ultra Low Input.

Regarding the study as a whole: FACS-sorted repertoires could harbor abundant contaminating bulk-population clonotypes. Reappearance after the booster was observed for most primary-vaccination clones (about 96% CD4, about 91% CD8).

The chain employs TRBV7-2 and TRBJ2-7; D call uncertain. The sample in question was PBMCs, obtained 15 days after the yellow fever booster vaccination. The receptor comes from a young man who received the YFV17D yellow fever vaccine. CDR3 sequence reads: CASSLGQDAYEQYF. DNA of the CDR3: TGTGCCAGCAGCTTAGGGCAGGACGCCTACGAGCAGTACTTC.